A single count supports the clone carrying this T cell receptor beta chain. The data are from a study of blood T cell repertoires in COVID-19. The V segment lost 0 bases and the J segment 3 bases; nucleotides outside the gene matches: 10. The germline CDR1 and CDR2 sequences are SGHTA and FQGNSA. The CDR3 contains 17 residues. Profiled with immunoSEQ multiplex PCR; TCRdb holds only in-frame clones, not every one. The sample has roughly 200,000 clones, around 83% seen once. The origin of this receptor is a man aged 40-49 years with active or convalescent COVID-19. The specimen was peripheral blood. This chain uses TRBV7-2 with TRBJ1-1; 7 bases line up with TRBD1. CDR3 sequence reads: CASSLAGTRGADTEAFF. CDR3 coding DNA: TGTGCCAGCAGCTTAGCGGGGACCAGGGGGGCAGACACTGAAGCTTTCTTT.